This T cell receptor (beta chain) was captured by sequencing in a study of OX40 agonist ivuxolimab in advanced cancers. Notes on the study in general: CD4+ and CD8+ T cells in blood underwent clonal expansion by week 6 at 0.1 to 3.0 mg/kg.

Using immunoSEQ multiplex PCR, the repertoire was profiled, and TCRdb retains in-frame clones only, with some absent. The data show tens of thousands of clones, around 89% seen once. With 1 base removed from V and 4 bases from J, the gap between germline ends came to 12 bases. CDR1 and CDR2 (germline): SGHRS, YFSETQ. CDR3 length equals 15 residues. On this clone: The antigen is not known.

The chain is built from TRBV5-1 and TRBJ1-5; D unclear. This sequence was found in an adult with an advanced solid tumor such as melanoma, head and neck, liver or kidney cancer. This sample comprised CD4+ or CD8+ T cells sorted from blood, obtained in a trial of the OX40 agonist ivuxolimab. The CDR3 reads CASSLRAGGNQPQHF. The CDR3 DNA is TGCGCCAGCAGCTTGAGGGCAGGAGGGAATCAGCCCCAGCATTTT.